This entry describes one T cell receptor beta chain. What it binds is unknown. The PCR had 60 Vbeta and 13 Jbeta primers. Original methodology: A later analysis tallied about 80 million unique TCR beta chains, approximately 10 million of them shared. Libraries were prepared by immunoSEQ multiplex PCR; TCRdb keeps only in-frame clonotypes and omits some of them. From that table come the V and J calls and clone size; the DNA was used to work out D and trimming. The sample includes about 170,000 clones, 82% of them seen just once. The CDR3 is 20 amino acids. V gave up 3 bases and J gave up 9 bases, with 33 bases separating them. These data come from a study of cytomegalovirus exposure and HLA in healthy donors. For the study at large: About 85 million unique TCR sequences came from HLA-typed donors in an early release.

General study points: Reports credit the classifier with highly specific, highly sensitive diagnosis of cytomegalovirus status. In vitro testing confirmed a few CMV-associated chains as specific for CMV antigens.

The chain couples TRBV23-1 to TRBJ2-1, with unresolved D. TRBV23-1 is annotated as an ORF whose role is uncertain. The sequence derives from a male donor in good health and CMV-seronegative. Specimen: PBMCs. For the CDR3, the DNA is TGCGCCAGCAGTCACCTTCCCGTTACCGGGTTGGCCGCTGACGAGTCTGAGCAGTTCTTC. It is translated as CASSHLPVTGLAADESEQFF.